This is a list of T cell receptor beta chains from one sample in a study of human T cells and chemical hapten exposure. Each CDR3 protein is one row after TCRdb ran MiXCR on the RACE reads. The repertoire holds roughly 50,000 distinct CDR3 sequences, with roughly 9% as singletons. The input for sequencing was whole blood, taken in connection with sensitization to the hapten diphenylcyclopropenone (DPC). The receptor set was obtained from a woman aged 25 to 39 with alopecia areata. Some clones in this sample may be carry-over from other donors' samples. Each CDR3 is given with its conserved first and last residue. Each record gives: J gene, clone size, V gene, D gene, CDR3 protein, CDR3 DNA. A D gene is named only where the DNA matches it firmly. Rows give clone size only sometimes, using once, few, many, or a class for an expanded clone.

TRBJ1-1 few TRBV7-9 TRBD1 CASSSPFRDRGPEAFF TGTGCCAGCAGCTCCCCCTTCCGGGACAGGGGGCCAGAAGCTTTCTTT
TRBJ1-2 . TRBV28 . CASSLLGSPGGDTF TGTGCCAGCAGTTTATTGGGCAGCCCCGGGGGCGACACCTTC
TRBJ1-5 few TRBV4-2 . CASSQEAVGVGQPQHF TGTGCCAGCAGCCAAGAAGCCGTGGGGGTAGGGCAGCCCCAGCATTTT
TRBJ2-2 few TRBV28 TRBD2 CASSLRLLAGGLGGELFF TGTGCCAGCAGTTTACGCCTACTAGCGGGGGGGCTCGGCGGGGAGCTGTTTTTT
TRBJ2-1 many TRBV4-3 TRBD2 CASSQDGTSGYNEQFF TGCGCCAGCAGCCAAGATGGGACTAGCGGTTACAATGAGCAGTTCTTC
TRBJ2-7 few TRBV29-1 . CSVVSQESYEQYF TGCAGCGTTGTGTCACAGGAATCCTACGAGCAGTACTTC
TRBJ1-2 many TRBV20-1 TRBD1 CSASSGTGSLNTF TGCAGTGCTAGCTCCGGGACAGGCAGTTTAAACACCTTC
TRBJ1-2 few TRBV19 TRBD1 CATTTGGDYGYTF TGTGCCACGACGACAGGGGGAGACTATGGCTACACCTTC
TRBJ1-5 . TRBV6-6 . CASSYHISRAGNQPQHF TGTGCCAGCAGTTACCATATCTCCCGGGCTGGGAATCAGCCCCAGCATTTT
TRBJ2-1 . TRBV24-1 TRBD1 CATSEPGTAPEQFF TGTGCCACCAGTGAGCCCGGGACAGCTCCCGAGCAGTTCTTC
TRBJ2-3 few TRBV6-1 TRBD2 CASSNTAGGPTDTQYF TGTGCCAGCAGTAATACAGCGGGGGGGCCCACAGATACGCAGTATTTT
TRBJ2-3 . TRBV24-1 . CATDRGNSGDTQYF TGTGCCACCGATCGGGGGAATTCGGGAGATACGCAGTATTTT
TRBJ1-6 many TRBV6-2/TRBV6-3 . CASSSDWGSSPLHF TGTGCCAGCAGTTCCGACTGGGGAAGTTCACCCCTCCACTTT
TRBJ1-2 . TRBV5-6 . CASSLVQTNYGYTF TGTGCCAGCAGCTTAGTACAAACTAACTATGGCTACACCTTC
TRBJ2-5 few TRBV20-1 TRBD1 CSAREGTDIRETQYF TGCAGTGCTAGGGAAGGGACAGACATCCGAGAGACCCAGTACTTC
TRBJ2-3 . TRBV10-3 TRBD2 CAISSGGDTQYF TGTGCCATCAGTAGCGGGGGGGATACGCAGTATTTT
TRBJ2-1 . TRBV7-2 . CASSSPVLTEGGFF TGTGCCAGCAGCTCCCCTGTGTTGACGGAGGGCGGGTTCTTC
TRBJ2-5 many TRBV10-3 . CAISEFKETQYF TGTGCCATCAGTGAGTTTAAAGAGACCCAGTACTTC
TRBJ2-2 many TRBV7-2 TRBD2 CASSARGAGRSTGELFF TGTGCCAGCAGCGCCCGAGGAGCGGGGAGGAGCACCGGGGAGCTGTTTTTT
TRBJ2-3 . TRBV28 . CASSSPSTDTQYF TGTGCCAGCAGTTCTCCTAGCACAGATACGCAGTATTTT
TRBJ1-2 few TRBV21-1 . CASSKEAGPNYGYTF TGTGCCAGCAGCAAAGAGGCGGGGCCTAACTATGGCTACACCTTC
TRBJ1-2 many TRBV7-2 TRBD1 CASSSPPGRGDYGYTF TGTGCCAGCAGCTCCCCCCCGGGCAGGGGGGACTATGGCTACACCTTC
TRBJ1-6 few TRBV20-1 . CSARDPGRFSPLHF TGCAGTGCTAGAGATCCGGGGCGTTTTTCACCCCTCCACTTT
TRBJ2-5 few TRBV5-4 . CASSLEQREETQYF TGTGCCAGCAGCTTGGAACAGCGAGAAGAGACCCAGTACTTC
TRBJ2-7 few TRBV20-1 TRBD2 CSARESWRGGPYEQYF TGCAGTGCTAGAGAGTCCTGGCGGGGGGGCCCCTACGAGCAGTACTTC
TRBJ2-3 . TRBV5-1 . CASRGGPSTDTQYF TGCGCCAGCAGAGGCGGCCCTAGCACAGATACGCAGTATTTT
TRBJ1-6 few TRBV28 . CATSRVSSPLHF TGTGCCACCTCCAGGGTTAGTTCACCCCTCCACTTT
TRBJ2-7 few TRBV7-9 TRBD1 CASSLALGGTGVYEQYF TGTGCCAGCAGCTTAGCCTTGGGGGGGACAGGGGTCTACGAGCAGTACTTC
TRBJ1-2 . TRBV12-3/TRBV12-4 . CASSLAGQGGLYGYTF TGTGCCAGCAGTTTAGCGGGGCAGGGAGGACTCTATGGCTACACCTTC
TRBJ2-3 few TRBV9 TRBD2 CASSASGARGTDTQYF TGTGCCAGCAGCGCTAGCGGGGCCCGGGGCACAGATACGCAGTATTTT
TRBJ2-3 . TRBV20-1 TRBD2 CSARGGLVVDTQYF TGCAGTGCTAGGGGGGGACTAGTGGTAGATACGCAGTATTTT
TRBJ1-1 . TRBV28 . CASRTSTDVNTEAFF TGTGCCAGCAGGACATCGACAGACGTGAACACTGAAGCTTTCTTT
TRBJ1-1 . TRBV28 . CASTLQEVDTEAFF TGTGCCAGCACCCTGCAGGAGGTTGACACTGAAGCTTTCTTT
TRBJ2-3 few TRBV5-1 . CASSPNLAAGPTDTQYF TGCGCCAGCAGCCCGAACCTTGCTGCGGGGCCCACAGATACGCAGTATTTT
TRBJ2-7 many TRBV12-3/TRBV12-4 . CASSLNSNYEQYF TGTGCCAGCAGTTTGAACAGCAACTACGAGCAGTACTTC
TRBJ2-5 . TRBV5-1 TRBD2 CASSLGSGGSLIRQETQYF TGCGCCAGCAGCTTGGGTAGCGGGGGGTCATTAATCCGACAAGAGACCCAGTACTTC
TRBJ2-3 many TRBV10-3 TRBD2 CATLSGADTQYF TGTGCCACCCTTAGCGGGGCCGATACGCAGTATTTT
TRBJ2-1 . TRBV4-2 TRBD2 CASSQGGGTSYNEQFF TGTGCCAGCAGCCAAGGCGGGGGTACCTCCTACAATGAGCAGTTCTTC
TRBJ2-3 few TRBV12-3/TRBV12-4 TRBD2 CASSAGLAEFTDTQYF TGTGCCAGCAGTGCTGGACTAGCAGAATTTACAGATACGCAGTATTTT
TRBJ2-7 few TRBV7-2 . CASSFDSNSYEQYF TGTGCCAGCAGCTTCGACAGCAACTCCTACGAGCAGTACTTC
TRBJ2-7 . TRBV6-5 TRBD1 CASRSGQATYEQYF TGTGCCAGCAGATCGGGACAGGCGACCTACGAGCAGTACTTC